Below are 4 T cell receptor beta chains sequenced from a single sample in a study of T cell responses to AZD1222 COVID-19 vaccine. Profiled with immunoSEQ multiplex PCR; TCRdb holds only in-frame clones, not every one. This sample has roughly 95,000 clones, with 92% found just once. Material: peripheral blood, obtained 28 days after the second AZD1222 dose. Receptors were obtained from an adult who received the AZD1222 COVID-19 vaccine.

J is TRBJ1-6 and V is TRBV5-1; D is uncertain. Per the germline V gene, CDR1 is SGHRS and CDR2 is YFSETQ. V lost 0 bases, J lost 3 bases, and 4 bases lay in between. The CDR3 has 14 amino acids. CDR3 loop: CASSLEHYNSPLHF. The CDR3 coding sequence is TGCGCCAGCAGCTTGGAACACTATAATTCACCCCTCCACTTT.

The chain joins TRBV2 to TRBJ2-3; D call uncertain. The germline gives CDR1 SNHLY, CDR2 FYNNEI. The V end lost 2 bases, the J end lost 0 bases, and 9 bases lay between the germline ends. This CDR3 region has 15 residues. The CDR3 sequence: CASSEKVRSTDTQYF. The CDR3 nucleotides read TGTGCCAGCAGTGAAAAGGTCCGCAGCACAGATACGCAGTATTTT.

The chain couples TRBV19 to TRBJ1-1; D remains ambiguous. Between the trimmed V and J ends, which lost 5 bases and 6 bases, there was a span of 16 bases. Germline assignment: CDR1 LNHDA and CDR2 SQIVND (reference sequence). The CDR3 has 14 amino acids. The CDR3 DNA is TGTGCCAGTAGTGCATCGATCCCTGGGTCTGAAGCTTTCTTT. It codes for CASSASIPGSEAFF.

This clone was detected only once. This chain connects TRBV2 to TRBJ2-7, with TRBD2 matching over 7 bases. This CDR3 has 14 amino acids. Germline trimming cut 6 bases from V and 6 bases from J; bases unmatched to any gene: 11. Germline V gene data show CDR1 as SNHLY and CDR2 as FYNNEI. The CDR3 coding sequence is TGTGCCAGCAGGGGGGGGATAGCTATGTTCGAGCAGTACTTC. Translation gives CASRGGIAMFEQYF.